Shown below are 18 T cell receptor beta chains from a single sample sequenced in a study of blood T cell repertoires in COVID-19. Profiling relied on immunoSEQ multiplex PCR, and the TCRdb table lists in-frame clones only, not all of them. The sample has around 90,000 clones, roughly 80% seen once. The sequencing input was peripheral blood. These receptor sequences come from a human donor in a cohort sampled during active COVID-19.

In this sample, this clone turned up once. The genes are TRBV6-4 and TRBJ1-2; 9 bases line up with TRBD1. Germline CDR1 and CDR2: MRHNA and SNTAGT. This CDR3 contains 15 residues. J was trimmed by 2 bases and V by 4 bases; bases with no gene match: 5. The CDR3 protein is CASSVTGTGNYGYTF. In DNA form, the CDR3 reads TGTGCCAGCAGTGTCACCGGGACAGGGAACTATGGCTACACCTTC.

This chain uses TRBV19 with TRBJ2-7; D possibly corresponds to TRBD1 (5 bases). Germline V gene sequence: CDR1 LNHDA, CDR2 SQIVND (reference sequence). With 5 bases removed from V and 0 bases from J, the gap between germline ends came to 14 bases. CDR3 length equals 15 residues. The CDR3 bases are TGTGCCAGTAGTGCCGGGCCCCAGGGCTCCTACGAGCAGTACTTC. Its translation is CASSAGPQGSYEQYF.

V usage is TRBV6-6 and J usage is TRBJ2-7; weak D call: TRBD2 (6 bases). V was shortened by 1 base and J by 7 bases, with 8 bases between the two germline ends. The CDR3 spans 12 residues. Germline CDR1 reads MNHNY; CDR2 reads SVGAGI (reference sequence). The CDR3 sequence is CASSYWGREQYF. The CDR3 DNA is TGTGCCAGCAGTTACTGGGGGAGGGAGCAGTACTTC.

The chain carries TRBV18 and TRBJ1-5; the match to TRBD1 covers 7 bases. The trim removed 3 bases at V and 5 bases at J, leaving 7 bases unmatched. The CDR3 loop spans 15 amino acids. CDR1 and CDR2 (germline): KGHSH, LQKENI. The DNA for the CDR3 is TGTGCCAGCTCACCCACTACAGGGGTCGATCAGCCCCAGCATTTT. It is translated as CASSPTTGVDQPQHF.

To note about this clone: The same CDR3 also results from other DNA sequences found in this sample. V is TRBV27 and J is TRBJ2-7, with 7 positions matching TRBD1. The CDR3 has 14 residues. V was pared by 5 bases and J by 1 base, with 5 bases of the junction left unmatched. Per germline, CDR1 MNHEY and CDR2 SMNVEV (reference sequence). CDR3 DNA: TGTGCCAGCAGTCTCGACAGGGATTCCTACGAGCAGTACTTC. This encodes CASSLDRDSYEQYF.

There are a few counts of this clone. The rearrangement links TRBV3-1 (or the pseudogene TRBV3-2) to TRBJ1-5, with D maybe TRBD1 (6 bases). The CDR3 sequence is 14 residues long. Germline V lookup: CDR1 LGHDT, CDR2 YNNKEL (reference sequence). Trimming stripped 5 bases from V and 0 bases from J, with 8 bases between. The CDR3 is CASSLTGSNQPQHF. The CDR3 region has the DNA TGTGCCAGCAGCTTGACAGGTAGCAATCAGCCCCAGCATTTT.

V gene TRBV5-1 combines with J gene TRBJ1-1; 10 bases match TRBD1. The CDR3 extends over 16 amino acids. With V trimmed by 7 bases and J by 0 bases, 9 bases remained unmatched. Germline V lookup: CDR1 SGHRS, CDR2 YFSETQ. CDR3 bases: TGCGCCAGCGGGACAGGGGCGGGGGTTCTGAACACTGAAGCTTTCTTT. It translates to CASGTGAGVLNTEAFF.

The chain joins TRBV11-2 to TRBJ2-1, with 9 bases aligning to TRBD2. The CDR3 contains 16 residues. The germline CDR1 and CDR2 sequences are SGHAT and FQNNGV. The V gene end was trimmed by 4 bases and the J gene end by 2 bases; junction bases not matched to a gene: 6. The CDR3 DNA follows: TGTGCCAGCAGCTCCCTGGCTAGCGGGACCTACAATGAGCAGTTCTTC. Encoded protein: CASSSLASGTYNEQFF.

The chain links TRBV7-9 to TRBJ2-2; maybe TRBD1 (6 bases). This CDR3 spans 19 amino acids. V was pared by 1 base and J by 3 bases, with 21 bases between. Germline V gene lookup returns CDR1 SEHNR and CDR2 FQNEAQ (reference sequence). This CDR3 is CASSLGAYGLEGDTGELFF. In nucleotides, the CDR3 is TGTGCCAGCAGCTTAGGGGCGTATGGACTCGAGGGGGACACCGGGGAGCTGTTTTTT.

The rearrangement joins TRBV29-1 to TRBJ2-3; 10 nucleotides match TRBD2. The germline V gene has CDR1 SQVTM and CDR2 ANQGSEA. The CDR3 contains 13 residues. Trimming at V came to 5 bases and at J to 5 bases, leaving 4 bases not matched to a gene. The CDR3 nucleotides are TGCAGCGTTCCAGCGGGAGGGGGAGATACGCAGTATTTT. Translating gives CSVPAGGGDTQYF.

The chain joins TRBV28 to TRBJ1-1, with D tentatively TRBD1 (6 bases). Germline values: CDR1 MDHEN, CDR2 SYDVKM. V was trimmed by 1 base and J by 4 bases, leaving 10 bases between them. The CDR3 spans 14 residues. The CDR3 is CASSLSPGATEAFF. In DNA form, the CDR3 reads TGTGCCAGCAGTTTATCGCCAGGGGCCACTGAAGCTTTCTTT. Based on the CDR3 plus reference TRBV28 and TRBJ1-1, the full variable domain is DVKVTQSSRYLVKRTGEKVFLECVQDMDHENMFWYRQDPGLGLRLIYFSYDVKMKEKGDIPEGYSVSREKKERFSLILESASTNQTSMYLCASSLSPGATEAFFGQGTRLTVV.

The rearrangement uses TRBV5-1 and TRBJ2-1, with D maybe TRBD2 (6 bases). The CDR3 length is 15 residues. Trimming took off 0 bases at V and 9 bases at J, with 16 bases between the two ends. Germline V gives CDR1 SGHRS, CDR2 YFSETQ. For the CDR3, the DNA is TGCGCCAGCAGCTTGGAACCAGCGGTGGGGGGTGAGCAGTTCTTC. Its protein product is CASSLEPAVGGEQFF.

The gene calls are TRBV5-4 and TRBJ2-7; a possible D gene is TRBD1 (5 bases). The CDR3 sequence is 16 residues long. Germline V gene sequence: CDR1 SGHNT, CDR2 YYREEE (reference sequence). Trimming cost V 1 base and J 2 bases, with 16 bases left between them. For the CDR3, the DNA is TGTGCCAGCAGCTTGTCGGGCAGGGCACCCCCCTACGAGCAGTACTTC. Protein: CASSLSGRAPPYEQYF. Full variable domain (missing parts from reference TRBV5-4 and TRBJ2-7): ETGVTQSPTHLIKTRGQQVTLRCSSQSGHNTVSWYQQALGQGPQFIFQYYREEENGRGNFPPRFSGLQFPNYSSELNVNALELDDSALYLCASSLSGRAPPYEQYFGPGTRLTVT.

The chain recombines TRBV28 with TRBJ2-7; 10 positions agree with TRBD1. Germline V gives CDR1 MDHEN, CDR2 SYDVKM. V lost 5 bases and J lost 0; bases outside the gene matches: 13. The CDR3 extends over 18 amino acids. CDR3 nucleotide sequence: TGTGCCAGCAGTCCATACCGGGACAGGGGCCTCCCCTCCTACGAGCAGTACTTC. It encodes CASSPYRDRGLPSYEQYF.

This clone was recorded only once. The V gene is TRBV5-4, the J gene TRBJ2-1, with a possible D match to TRBD1 (7 bases). Looked up from germline, CDR1 is SGHNT and CDR2 is YYREEE (reference sequence). CDR3 length: 15 residues. V gave up 4 bases and J gave up 0 bases, with 11 bases separating them. The CDR3 sequence: CASSRQGGSYNEQFF. CDR3 in DNA: TGTGCCAGCAGCCGTCAGGGGGGCTCCTACAATGAGCAGTTCTTC.

The chain uses TRBV27 and TRBJ2-7; 9 bases fit TRBD2. This CDR3 has 13 residues. V gave up 5 bases and J gave up 6 bases; unmatched junction bases: 5. Germline assignment: CDR1 MNHEY and CDR2 SMNVEV (reference sequence). The DNA for the CDR3 is TGTGCCAGCAGTATTAGCGGGAGCTCCGAGCAGTACTTC. It yields the protein CASSISGSSEQYF.

V usage is TRBV7-9 and J usage is TRBJ2-1; D may be TRBD2 (5 bases). This CDR3 comprises 16 residues. The germline CDR1 and CDR2 sequences are SEHNR and FQNEAQ (reference sequence). The V gene lost 1 base and the J gene lost 9 bases, with 19 bases spanning the gap. In DNA form, the CDR3 reads TGTGCCAGCAGCTTAGGCTCAACGGCGGCTCGGGGTGAGCAGTTCTTC. It codes for CASSLGSTAARGEQFF.

The chain joins TRBV5-4 to TRBJ2-1; D unclear. The CDR3 length is 15 residues. The V gene's germline CDR1 is SGHNT and CDR2 YYREEE (reference sequence). V was pared by 0 bases and J by 5 bases, with 12 bases between. This chain's CDR3 is CASSLGWYVDNEQFF. The DNA of the CDR3 is TGTGCCAGCAGCTTGGGATGGTACGTAGACAATGAGCAGTTCTTC.